The 10 T cell receptor beta chains given below trace back to one sample, sequenced in a study of T-cell reconstitution after alpha-beta-depleted transplantation in children. Unique molecular identifiers featured in how the TCRbeta library was prepared. TCRdb recomputed calls from the PCR reads with MiXCR, one row per CDR3 protein. Here the sample spans some 500,000 distinct CDR3 sequences, approximately 20% being singletons. This sample comprised PBMCs from the stem cell graft donor, obtained from the stem cell graft. The receptors shown here come from a human donor who donated a stem cell graft to a child with acute lymphoblastic leukemia.

This clonotype was observed a few times. This rearrangement joins TRBV19 to TRBJ2-2, with TRBD1 matching 8 bases. J gave up 6 bases and V 5 bases, and 8 bases lay outside the gene matches. The CDR3 sequence is 15 residues long. Germline CDR1 LNHDA, CDR2 SQIVND (reference sequence). The CDR3 protein is CASSARTGYAGELFF. CDR3 coding DNA: TGTGCCAGTAGTGCCCGGACAGGGTATGCCGGGGAGCTGTTTTTT.

The chain recombines TRBV29-1 with TRBJ2-1; TRBD2 matches 9 bases. Germline V gene sequence: CDR1 SQVTM, CDR2 ANQGSEA. V was clipped by 5 bases and J by 10 bases; unmatched bases: 12. This CDR3 contains 14 residues. The CDR3 DNA follows: TGCAGCGTTCGGCGAGCGGGAGGTGTAAGCGAGCAGTTCTTC. The encoded protein is CSVRRAGGVSEQFF.

This CDR3 reads CSAPSGQGRNEQYF. The CDR3 DNA reads as TGCAGTGCCCCCTCGGGACAGGGGAGGAACGAGCAGTACTTC. The J gene is TRBJ2-7, the V gene TRBV20-1; 10 bases map to TRBD1. The J segment lost 5 bases and the V segment lost 6 bases, leaving 10 bases of the junction unmatched. This CDR3 is built from 14 residues. Germline loops: CDR1 DFQATT, CDR2 SNEGSKA (reference sequence).

This clonotype was picked up a small number of times. This sequence joins TRBV20-1 and TRBJ2-1, with 8 nucleotides matching TRBD2. CDR1 and CDR2 from the germline V gene are DFQATT and SNEGSKA (reference sequence). J gave up 0 bases and V 5 bases, and 21 bases lay outside the gene matches. CDR3 size: 20 residues. The chain's CDR3 is CSALSGELAGDRRSYNEQFF. The CDR3 DNA reads as TGCAGTGCTCTATCTGGGGAGCTAGCGGGTGATCGCCGCTCCTACAATGAGCAGTTCTTC.

This chain's CDR3 is CSARDARGANTGELFF. Written as DNA, the CDR3 is TGCAGTGCTAGAGATGCACGCGGCGCGAACACCGGGGAGCTGTTTTTT. V usage is TRBV20-1 and J usage is TRBJ2-2; D remains unclear. The V and J ends lost 0 bases and 0 bases respectively, with 11 bases between them. This CDR3 region has 16 residues. Per the germline V gene, CDR1 is DFQATT and CDR2 is SNEGSKA (reference sequence).

The table lists this clonotype with many counts. The chain recombines TRBV5-1 with TRBJ2-1, with TRBD2 identical over 10 bases. V lost 3 bases and J lost 4; bases outside the gene matches: 4. The CDR3 contains 15 residues. The V gene's germline CDR1 is SGHRS and CDR2 YFSETQ. The DNA for the CDR3 is TGCGCCAGCAGCTGGACTAGCGGACTTTACAATGAGCAGTTCTTC. Residues: CASSWTSGLYNEQFF.

This clonotype was counted only a few times. This chain uses TRBV12-3 or TRBV12-4 with TRBJ2-7; D uncertain. The CDR3 contains 11 residues. Between the trimmed V and J ends, which lost 5 bases and 5 bases, there was a span of 7 bases. The CDR3 DNA follows: TGTGCCAGCAGTATCGCCCACGAGCAGTACTTC. This encodes CASSIAHEQYF.

This clonotype has a handful of counts. For the CDR3, the DNA is TGTGCCAGCAGCTTCCGGGACAGGGAAGGAGATACGCAGTATTTT. Protein product: CASSFRDREGDTQYF. The chain joins TRBV5-5 to TRBJ2-3; 9 bases line up with TRBD1. Germline values: CDR1 SGHKS, CDR2 YYEKEE (reference sequence). V dropped 2 bases and J dropped 5; count of bases not matched to a gene: 6. CDR3 size: 15 residues.

The chain joins TRBV27 to TRBJ2-3, with TRBD2 matching 9 bases. V was pared by 7 bases and J by 5 bases, with 28 bases of the junction left unmatched. The CDR3 totals 21 residues. Germline V gene lookup returns CDR1 MNHEY and CDR2 SMNVEV (reference sequence). Written as DNA, the CDR3 is TGTGCCAGCACTACCCTGGGGCCAGTTTTGCGGGAGGGCCGGAAGTTAGATACGCAGTATTTT. It codes for CASTTLGPVLREGRKLDTQYF.

This chain connects TRBV7-8 to TRBJ2-3, with 7 bases identical to TRBD2. V was pared by 3 bases and J by 4 bases, with 13 bases of the junction left unmatched. This CDR3 has 17 residues. The germline V gene encodes CDR1 SGHVS and CDR2 FQNEAQ. The CDR3 loop is CASSLTYGGSGADTQYF. CDR3 DNA sequence: TGTGCCAGCAGCTTGACTTATGGCGGGAGTGGCGCAGATACGCAGTATTTT.